This T cell receptor beta chain was captured in a study of T cell changes during pregnancy in multiple sclerosis. The CDR3 extends over 16 amino acids. Germline CDR1 and CDR2: LGHNA and YSLEER. V lost 4 bases and J 0 bases, leaving 14 bases between the germline ends. Only in-frame clones appear in the TCRdb table, and some are missing; sequencing was by immunoSEQ multiplex PCR. The sample holds 100,000 or so clones, approximately 93% seen once. This TCR was recovered from a female donor with multiple sclerosis, enrolled in a pregnancy study. The starting material was peripheral blood, obtained after pregnancy. The J gene is TRBJ2-3, the V gene TRBV4-3, with D perhaps matching TRBD2 (5 bases). The CDR3 loop is CASSPGPPGSTDTQYF. In nucleotides, the CDR3 is TGCGCCAGCAGCCCTGGGCCCCCGGGGAGCACAGATACGCAGTATTTT.